These 8 T cell receptor beta chains came from one sample sequenced in a study of OX40 agonist ivuxolimab in advanced cancers. Only in-frame clones appear in the TCRdb table, and some are missing; sequencing was by immunoSEQ multiplex PCR. This sample has around 100,000 clones, with roughly 90% found just once. The starting material was CD4+ or CD8+ T cells sorted from blood, obtained in a trial of the OX40 agonist ivuxolimab. The origin of the receptors is an adult with an advanced solid tumor such as melanoma, head and neck, liver or kidney cancer.

The chain joins TRBV6-1 to TRBJ2-2, with D perhaps matching TRBD1 (5 bases). The V end was cut by 7 bases, the J end by 8 bases, with 11 bases between. Germline V gene data show CDR1 as MNHNS and CDR2 as SASEGT. The CDR3 length is 12 residues. CDR3 DNA: TGTGCCAGCACGCAGGGCGTGGGGGAGCTGTTTTTT. This encodes CASTQGVGELFF.

The chain recombines TRBV18 with TRBJ2-4, with TRBD2 matching 12 bases. The germline V gene has CDR1 KGHSH and CDR2 LQKENI. V lost 5 bases to trimming and J lost 5 bases; unmatched junction nucleotides: 10. This CDR3 comprises 17 residues. The DNA of the CDR3 is TGTGCCAGCTCAAATTCACTAGCGGGAGGTCGGGAAAACATTCAGTACTTC. Translated, it gives CASSNSLAGGRENIQYF.

The V call is TRBV2, the J call TRBJ2-3, with D tentatively TRBD2 (7 bases). The V gene lost 8 bases and the J gene lost 0 bases, with 15 bases spanning the gap. This CDR3 contains 15 residues. Per the germline V gene, CDR1 is SNHLY and CDR2 is FYNNEI. The CDR3 nucleotides are TGTGCCAGCGGGGGCCTAGCGGTCAGCACAGATACGCAGTATTTT. Its translation: CASGGLAVSTDTQYF.

The rearrangement joins TRBV28 to TRBJ1-6; no clear D gene. This CDR3 has 12 amino acids. Trimming shortened V by 10 bases and J by 6 bases, and 10 bases separated the two germline ends. Germline V gene lookup returns CDR1 MDHEN and CDR2 SYDVKM. The CDR3 spells CATDSPNSPLHF. The CDR3 coding sequence is TGTGCCACCGACTCTCCTAATTCACCCCTCCACTTT. The whole variable domain, filled in from reference TRBV28 and TRBJ1-6, reads DVKVTQSSRYLVKRTGEKVFLECVQDMDHENMFWYRQDPGLGLRLIYFSYDVKMKEKGDIPEGYSVSREKKERFSLILESASTNQTSMYLCATDSPNSPLHFGNGTRLTVT.

The chain has TRBV7-9 and TRBJ2-1, with 7 bases lining up with TRBD2. This CDR3 is built from 15 residues. V shed 1 base, J shed 3 bases, and the junction held 3 bases outside the gene matches. The germline V gene encodes CDR1 SEHNR and CDR2 FQNEAQ (reference sequence). The chain's CDR3 is CASSLGGTNYNEQFF. In nucleotides, the CDR3 is TGTGCCAGCAGCTTAGGGGGGACTAACTACAATGAGCAGTTCTTC.

This chain links TRBV28 with TRBJ1-2; D gene uncertain. V lost 1 base, J lost 7 bases, and 13 bases lay in between. The CDR3 has 14 residues. Germline CDR1 reads MDHEN; CDR2 reads SYDVKM. The DNA of the CDR3 is TGTGCCAGCAGTTTATCGGCGATTCCGTCTGGCTACACCTTC. It codes for CASSLSAIPSGYTF.

The chain combines TRBV7-9 with TRBJ2-5; TRBD2 matches 11 bases. Germline lookup yields CDR1 SEHNR and CDR2 FQNEAQ (reference sequence). CDR3 length equals 18 residues. V shed 3 bases, J shed 2 bases, and the junction held 11 bases outside the gene matches. The CDR3 region is CASSLKSSGRALQETQYF. CDR3 in DNA: TGTGCCAGCAGCTTGAAGAGTAGCGGGAGGGCCCTTCAAGAGACCCAGTACTTC.

V and J are TRBV5-4 and TRBJ2-1, with TRBD2 matching 9 bases. Germline assignment: CDR1 SGHNT and CDR2 YYREEE (reference sequence). The CDR3 is 18 amino acids. J gave up 0 bases and V 4 bases, and 11 bases lay outside the gene matches. The CDR3 is CASSVAGVNPGSYNEQFF. CDR3 nucleotides: TGTGCCAGCAGCGTAGCGGGAGTCAACCCAGGCTCCTACAATGAGCAGTTCTTC.